These 28 T cell receptor beta chains were all obtained from the same sample, sequenced in a study of regulatory T cells in long-lasting Graves disease (dated by TCRdb to the early 2020s). The library was made by multiplex PCR. Data came from an Illumina HiSeq 4000. To build TCR beta libraries, CDR3 regions were amplified by Arm-PCR using iRepertoire HTBI primers. TCRdb handled the public reads itself, with Q25 trimming in fastp and clone calling in MiXCR, and kept productive beta chains. Rows with a matching CDR3 protein are joined into one entry that keeps the most common DNA and genes. The sample contains 380,000 or so distinct CDR3 sequences, around 15% of them found a single time. The top ten clones comprise around 21% of the sample. The sample's time point label is to be understood as: newly diagnosed GD, antithyroid drugs for less than 3 months. RNA was extracted from PBMCs in TRIzol for both TCR sequencing and RNA sequencing.

In addition, the sample was reused for a study of T cells in Graves' hyperthyroidism and ophthalmopathy.

The sample in question was peripheral blood mononuclear cells (PBMCs), obtained at new diagnosis, from a patient treated with antithyroid drugs. These receptors were taken from a young woman with Graves disease. Donor details come from another sample of the same person, matched by shared clones.

This clonotype was seen many times. This rearrangement joins TRBV30 to TRBJ2-7; D call uncertain. CDR1 GTSNPN and CDR2 SVGIG come from the germline V gene (reference sequence). This CDR3 is built from 12 residues. V gave up 3 bases and J gave up 2 bases, with 8 bases separating them. CDR3 nucleotide sequence: TGTGCCTGGAGCAGAACTACCTACGAGCAGTACTTC. It translates to CAWSRTTYEQYF. Using reference TRBV30 and TRBJ2-7 for the parts outside the CDR3, the full variable domain is SQTIHQWPATLVQPVGSPLSLECTVEGTSNPNLYWYRQAAGRGLQLLFYSVGIGQISSEVPQNLSASRPQDRQFILSSKKLLLSDSGFYLCAWSRTTYEQYFGPGTRLTVT.

This clonotype was seen at least ten times. The genes are TRBV2 and TRBJ2-4; the D gene is possibly TRBD2 (5 bases). V lost 4 bases and J 9 bases, leaving 16 bases between the germline ends. The CDR3 length is 14 residues. The germline gives CDR1 SNHLY, CDR2 FYNNEI. Here the CDR3 DNA reads TGTGCCAGCAGTGGCAACGGCGGGCGTGGCATTCAGTACTTC. This gives the protein CASSGNGGRGIQYF.

This clonotype was counted many times. The chain links TRBV6-9 to TRBJ1-3; no clear D. V dropped 3 bases and J dropped 4 bases, with 7 bases sitting between them. Germline CDR1 and CDR2: MNHGY and SVAAGI. CDR3 length equals 13 residues. The CDR3 here is CASSYSAGNTIYF. As DNA, the CDR3 is TGTGCCAGCAGTTACTCTGCGGGAAACACCATATATTTT.

This clonotype was observed at least ten times. The chain has TRBV6-1 and TRBJ1-1; D may be TRBD1 (5 bases). The CDR3 consists of 14 residues. CDR1 MNHNS and CDR2 SASEGT come from the germline V gene. Trimming removed 4 bases from V and 1 base from J, with 10 bases in between. CDR3 protein: CASSAAQGNTEAFF. DNA for the CDR3: TGTGCCAGCAGTGCAGCGCAGGGGAACACTGAAGCTTTCTTT.

This clonotype has ten or more counts. The rearrangement joins TRBV11-2 to TRBJ2-3; D remains unclear. This CDR3 has 15 residues. V shed 2 bases and J shed 7 bases, with 16 bases lying between them. In germline, CDR1 is SGHAT, CDR2 FQNNGV. CDR3 sequence (DNA): TGTGCCAGCAGCTTACGATGGATGGGCCTAAATACGCAGTATTTT. It encodes CASSLRWMGLNTQYF.

CDR3 region: CASSLVTTETQYF. The DNA for the CDR3 is TGTGCCAGCAGTTTAGTCACTACAGAGACCCAGTACTTC. V usage is TRBV28 and J usage is TRBJ2-5; D is undetermined. This CDR3 has 13 amino acids. V was cut by 2 bases and J by 4 bases, with 8 bases left in between. CDR1 and CDR2 from the germline V gene are MDHEN and SYDVKM.

The sample holds many counts of this clonotype. The chain uses TRBV24-1 and TRBJ2-7; either TRBD1 or TRBD2 may fit D (5 bases each). This CDR3 has 13 residues. Germline values: CDR1 KGHDR, CDR2 SFDVKD. Deletions cut 7 bases from V and 5 bases from J, with 14 bases between. In DNA form, the CDR3 reads TGTGCCACCAGCCGGGACGGGACGGACGAGCAGTACTTC. This gives the protein CATSRDGTDEQYF.

This clonotype has a count of ten or more. J is TRBJ2-7 and V is TRBV28; D possibly corresponds to TRBD2 (5 bases). This CDR3 has 11 amino acids. The V and J ends lost 10 bases and 3 bases respectively, with 10 bases between them. Per germline, CDR1 MDHEN and CDR2 SYDVKM. CDR3 DNA sequence: TGTGCCACGAAGCGGTTCTACGAGCAGTACTTC. As protein: CATKRFYEQYF.

This clonotype was detected only a few times. The V and J genes are TRBV5-4 and TRBJ2-2; 9 bases align to TRBD2. After removal of 4 bases from V and 3 bases from J, the junction contained 7 bases not matched to a gene. Germline CDR1 SGHNT, CDR2 YYREEE (reference sequence). CDR3 length equals 16 residues. CDR3 sequence reads: CASSISGLADTGELFF. The CDR3, as DNA: TGTGCCAGCAGCATCTCGGGACTAGCCGACACCGGGGAGCTGTTTTTT. Complete variable domain (other parts from reference TRBV5-4 and TRBJ2-2): ETGVTQSPTHLIKTRGQQVTLRCSSQSGHNTVSWYQQALGQGPQFIFQYYREEENGRGNFPPRFSGLQFPNYSSELNVNALELDDSALYLCASSISGLADTGELFFGEGSRLTVL.

There are many counts of this clonotype. The chain recombines TRBV28 with TRBJ2-7, with D perhaps TRBD2 (6 bases). The germline V and J ends were trimmed by 4 bases and 8 bases, with 12 bases remaining between them. The germline CDR1 and CDR2 sequences are MDHEN and SYDVKM. The CDR3 consists of 12 residues. The CDR3 spells CASSSGRDKQYF. The CDR3 DNA reads TGTGCCAGCAGTTCTGGGCGGGATAAGCAGTACTTC.

This clonotype was detected ten times or more. This chain uses TRBV30 with TRBJ2-5, with D perhaps matching TRBD1 or TRBD2 (5 bases each). The ends were cut back, 3 bases at V and 2 bases at J, with 13 bases in the middle. Germline V CDR1 and CDR2: GTSNPN, SVGIG (reference sequence). The CDR3 covers 14 residues. This CDR3 is CAWRGDGIQETQYF. As DNA, the CDR3 is TGTGCCTGGAGAGGGGACGGAATACAAGAGACCCAGTACTTC.

This clonotype was observed at least ten times. At one end the junction does not follow the germline gene, possibly because of a read error. The chain is built from TRBV5-1 and TRBJ2-7; no firm D call. Germline V gene data show CDR1 as SGHRS and CDR2 as YFSETQ. The CDR3 length is 9 residues. CDR3 nucleotide sequence: TGCGCCAACCCGCTCGTGTGGAACTTC. This codes for CANPLVWNF.

This clonotype was picked up many times. This sequence joins TRBV30 and TRBJ2-1, with 10 bases that match TRBD2. Germline V gene data show CDR1 as GTSNPN and CDR2 as SVGIG (reference sequence). The trim removed 5 bases at V and 0 bases at J, leaving 10 bases unmatched. The CDR3 loop spans 17 amino acids. As DNA, the CDR3 is TGTGCCTGGCGCCTGGGACTAGCGCCTAGCTCCTACAATGAGCAGTTCTTC. This gives the protein CAWRLGLAPSSYNEQFF.

The gene calls are TRBV5-1 and TRBJ2-1; a possible D gene is TRBD2 (6 bases). Germline V lookup: CDR1 SGHRS, CDR2 YFSETQ. The CDR3 sequence is 15 residues long. V was clipped by 2 bases and J by 8 bases, with 17 bases between them. CDR3 protein: CASSFSGGSLDEQFF. The CDR3 region has the DNA TGCGCCAGCAGCTTTAGCGGAGGCAGCCTCGATGAGCAGTTCTTC.

Only a few counts were recorded for this clonotype. The CDR3 sequence is CASSSTSRRARQETQYF. The CDR3 region has the DNA TGTGCCAGCAGTTCGACTAGCAGGAGGGCCAGGCAAGAGACCCAGTACTTC. V and J are TRBV6-5 and TRBJ2-5; 7 positions agree with TRBD2. V lost 4 bases to trimming and J lost 2 bases; unmatched junction nucleotides: 13. This CDR3 is 17 amino acids long. The germline V gene has CDR1 MNHEY and CDR2 SVGAGI.

This clonotype was observed a handful of times. This chain connects TRBV11-3 to TRBJ1-2; D remains unclear. V lost 9 bases and J lost 0, with 8 bases in between. The CDR3 is made up of 12 amino acids. Germline V CDR1 and CDR2: SGHNT, YENEEA. CDR3 DNA sequence: TGTGCCAGGGTTCGGTCTAACTATGGCTACACCTTC. Protein sequence: CARVRSNYGYTF. Filled out from reference TRBV11-3 and TRBJ1-2, the complete variable domain reads EAGVVQSPRYKIIEKKQPVAFWCNPISGHNTLYWYLQNLGQGPELLIRYENEEAVDDSQLPKDRFSAERLKGVDSTLKIQPAELGDSAVYLCARVRSNYGYTFGSGTRLTVV.

Ten or more counts support this clonotype. The CDR3 DNA follows: TGTGCCAGCTCACCAGGGACAGGGGTTGTCACTGAAGCTTTCTTT. Protein: CASSPGTGVVTEAFF. The chain combines TRBV18 with TRBJ1-1, with 10 bases matching TRBD1. J lost 4 bases, V lost 2 bases, and 4 bases had no gene match. This CDR3 has 15 residues. Per germline, CDR1 KGHSH and CDR2 LQKENI.

In its sample, this clonotype was seen a few times. V and J are TRBV9 and TRBJ2-1; 7 bases fit TRBD1. CDR3 length: 14 amino acids. The germline gives CDR1 SGDLS, CDR2 YYNGEE. The J segment lost 5 bases and the V segment lost 7 bases, leaving 9 bases of the junction unmatched. DNA for the CDR3: TGTGCCAGCGGGGGTGGACAGGTACACAATGAGCAGTTCTTC. The encoded protein is CASGGGQVHNEQFF.

This clonotype was seen once. It may be a read error: a sequence one base away is much more abundant. The V call is TRBV2, the J call TRBJ2-5, with a possible D match to TRBD1 (5 bases). CDR3 length: 11 amino acids. Trimming took off 3 bases at V and 13 bases at J, with 12 bases between the two ends. Germline CDR1 SNHLY, CDR2 FYNNEI. The CDR3 reads CASSEAGRRYF. The CDR3 DNA follows: TGTGCCAGCAGTGAGGCAGGGCGGCGGTACTTC.

This clonotype was seen at least ten times. The rearrangement links TRBV2 to TRBJ2-2, with TRBD2 matching 7 bases. CDR1 SNHLY and CDR2 FYNNEI come from the germline V gene. V lost 2 bases and J lost 4; bases outside the gene matches: 10. The CDR3 consists of 17 residues. This CDR3 reads CASSELGSGASTGELFF. The DNA for the CDR3 is TGTGCCAGCAGTGAACTGGGGAGCGGGGCATCCACCGGGGAGCTGTTTTTT. Complete variable domain (other parts from reference TRBV2 and TRBJ2-2): EPEVTQTPSHQVTQMGQEVILRCVPISNHLYFYWYRQILGQKVEFLVSFYNNEISEKSEIFDDQFSVERPDGSNFTLKIRSTKLEDSAMYFCASSELGSGASTGELFFGEGSRLTVL.

This clonotype was detected many times. Written as DNA, the CDR3 is TGTGCCAGCAGTAATGAACGGTACAATGAGCAGTTCTTC. Amino acid sequence: CASSNERYNEQFF. This chain uses TRBV6-1 with TRBJ2-1; D is ambiguous. Trimming shortened V by 5 bases and J by 4 bases, and 9 bases separated the two germline ends. The CDR3 totals 13 residues. CDR1 is MNHNS and CDR2 is SASEGT in the germline V gene.

Only a few counts were recorded for this clonotype. A read error may produce the germline difference seen at one junction end. The V and J genes are TRBV27 and TRBJ2-1; 7 bases align to TRBD1. This CDR3 is built from 12 residues. CDR1 and CDR2 (germline): MNHEY, SMNVEV (reference sequence). The CDR3 DNA reads as TGTGCCAGCGGGACAGCCCGCTTTGAGCAGCTCTTC. Translating it yields CASGTARFEQLF.

As concerns this clonotype: Germline and junction disagree at one end, which may indicate a read error. This rearrangement joins TRBV7-9 to TRBJ2-4; D may be TRBD1 or TRBD2 (6 bases each). Germline values: CDR1 SEHNR, CDR2 FQNEAQ (reference sequence). This CDR3 contains 12 residues. CDR3 in amino acids: CASSLAAGTPLF. For the CDR3, the DNA is TGTGCCAGCAGCTTAGCGGCGGGGACACCTCTCTTC.

This clonotype has at least ten counts. This chain joins TRBV2 and TRBJ2-5; D not certain. Trimming pared 5 bases from V and 5 bases from J, leaving 15 bases between. The CDR3 loop spans 14 amino acids. Germline loops: CDR1 SNHLY, CDR2 FYNNEI. The CDR3 here is CASSPSAVVETQYF. The CDR3 DNA sequence: TGTGCCAGCAGTCCCTCGGCAGTGGTGGAGACCCAGTACTTC. Supplemented by reference TRBV2 and TRBJ2-5, the full variable domain reads EPEVTQTPSHQVTQMGQEVILRCVPISNHLYFYWYRQILGQKVEFLVSFYNNEISEKSEIFDDQFSVERPDGSNFTLKIRSTKLEDSAMYFCASSPSAVVETQYFGPGTRLLVL.

Ten or more counts support this clonotype. The chain combines TRBV28 with TRBJ1-1; 9 positions agree with TRBD1. This CDR3 is built from 14 residues. From germline, CDR1 is MDHEN and CDR2 SYDVKM. After removal of 5 bases from V and 5 bases from J, the junction contained 6 bases not matched to a gene. The CDR3 nucleotides are TGTGCCAGCAGTGGCACAGGGGGCTCTACTGAAGCTTTCTTT. This translates into CASSGTGGSTEAFF. The full variable domain, in which reference TRBV28 and TRBJ1-1 provide the parts outside the CDR3, is DVKVTQSSRYLVKRTGEKVFLECVQDMDHENMFWYRQDPGLGLRLIYFSYDVKMKEKGDIPEGYSVSREKKERFSLILESASTNQTSMYLCASSGTGGSTEAFFGQGTRLTVV.

This clonotype was found a few times. In nucleotides, the CDR3 is TGTGCCAGTAGTATGGGACAGCCATCGGGCGGTCAGCCCCAGCATTTT. It yields the protein CASSMGQPSGGQPQHF. The chain joins TRBV19 to TRBJ1-5, with TRBD1 identical over 7 bases. Germline V lookup: CDR1 LNHDA, CDR2 SQIVND (reference sequence). V lost 3 bases and J lost 6; bases outside the gene matches: 11. The CDR3 length is 16 residues. The whole variable domain, filled in from reference TRBV19 and TRBJ1-5, reads DGGITQSPKYLFRKEGQNVTLSCEQNLNHDAMYWYRQDPGQGLRLIYYSQIVNDFQKGDIAEGYSVSREKKESFPLTVTSAQKNPTAFYLCASSMGQPSGGQPQHFGDGTRLSIL.

The sample holds many counts of this clonotype. Here the CDR3 DNA reads TGTGCCAGCAGCCTCGGCCTCAGCAATCAGCCCCAGCATTTT. Amino acids: CASSLGLSNQPQHF. The rearrangement links TRBV3-1 to TRBJ1-5; no clear D. Trimming pared 4 bases from V and 1 base from J, leaving 8 bases between. Germline V gives CDR1 LGHDT, CDR2 YNNKEL (reference sequence). This CDR3 is 14 amino acids long. The full variable domain, with the rest looked up from reference TRBV3-1 and TRBJ1-5, is DTAVSQTPKYLVTQMGNDKSIKCEQNLGHDTMYWYKQDSKKFLKIMFSYNNKELIINETVPNRFSPKSPDKAHLNLHINSLELGDSAVYFCASSLGLSNQPQHFGDGTRLSIL.

This clonotype was found many times. This chain connects TRBV6-1 to TRBJ2-3; TRBD2 matches 11 bases. J gave up 6 bases and V 4 bases, and 6 bases lay outside the gene matches. The CDR3 runs to 15 residues. Germline V gene lookup returns CDR1 MNHNS and CDR2 SASEGT. The chain's CDR3 is CASSVGSGGADTQYF. The CDR3 coding sequence is TGTGCCAGCAGTGTGGGTAGCGGGGGGGCGGATACGCAGTATTTT.